The 12 T cell receptor beta chains below all came from one sample that was sequenced in a study of T-cell memory formation after mild COVID-19. TCRdb reprocessed the 5' RACE reads with MiXCR, giving one entry per CDR3 protein. The table shows approximately 260,000 distinct CDR3 sequences, with under 20% occurring only once. The sample was PBMCs or a T cell subset sorted from them (not recorded which). The receptors stem from a young man who had mild COVID-19 (a few samples of this study predate the infection). Cell type and time point are not known.

This clonotype was observed a few times. V and J are TRBV10-3 and TRBJ1-1, with a tentative D call TRBD1 (6 bases). The CDR3 consists of 12 residues. Germline CDR1 ENHRY, CDR2 SYGVKD. Trimming left V 6 bases short and J 8 bases short, with 13 bases between. CDR3 sequence: CAIREGGVEAFF. For the CDR3, the DNA is TGTGCCATCAGGGAGGGGGGCGTCGAAGCTTTCTTT.

The chain is built from TRBV15 and TRBJ1-5; 12 nucleotides line up with TRBD1. Germline V gene sequence: CDR1 LNHNV, CDR2 YYDKDF (reference sequence). The CDR3 extends over 15 amino acids. The V and J ends lost 8 bases and 6 bases, in that order; junction bases with no gene match: 8. In DNA, the CDR3 is TGTGCCACCCACCGCGGGACAGGGGGCGGTCAGCCCCAGCATTTT. Residues: CATHRGTGGGQPQHF.

J is TRBJ2-4 and V is TRBV6-2 or TRBV6-3, with 7 bases aligning to TRBD1. CDR1 and CDR2 from the germline V gene are MNHEY and SVGEGT. CDR3 length: 16 residues. Trimming cost V 5 bases and J 0 bases; bases outside gene matches: 7. The CDR3 reads CASSGDRELAKNIQYF. The CDR3 coding sequence is TGTGCCAGCAGTGGAGACAGGGAACTAGCCAAAAACATTCAGTACTTC.

This clonotype occurred a few times. The chain is built from TRBV7-2 and TRBJ2-7; no firm D call. The length of the CDR3 is 13 residues. V gave up 1 base and J gave up 4 bases, with 8 bases separating them. Germline V CDR1 and CDR2: SGHTA, FQGNSA. CDR3 sequence (DNA): TGTGCCAGCAGCTTAGAGGCCGAGTACGAGCAGTACTTC. Translation: CASSLEAEYEQYF.

This clonotype was observed many times. The chain employs TRBV4-2 and TRBJ2-7, with 11 bases lining up with TRBD2. CDR1 and CDR2 from the germline V gene are LGHNA and YNFKEQ. The V and J ends lost 0 bases and 2 bases, in that order; junction bases with no gene match: 3. This CDR3 is built from 16 residues. CDR3 amino acids: CASSQESSGRAYEQYF. The CDR3 DNA reads as TGTGCCAGCAGCCAAGAGAGTAGCGGGAGGGCCTACGAGCAGTACTTC.

The chain has TRBV5-5 and TRBJ1-1; possibly TRBD1 for D (6 bases). In germline, CDR1 is SGHKS, CDR2 YYEKEE (reference sequence). Trimming removed 0 bases from V and 3 bases from J, with 12 bases in between. The CDR3 sequence is 15 residues long. The CDR3 DNA reads TGTGCCAGCAGCTTGGATCCGCCAGGGGACACTGAAGCTTTCTTT. Translation: CASSLDPPGDTEAFF.

This clonotype was recorded at least ten times. The gene calls are TRBV5-1 and TRBJ2-2, with 7 bases that match TRBD1. Unmatched junction bases numbered 3, after V lost 4 bases and J lost 6 bases. Germline-derived CDR1 and CDR2 are SGHRS and YFSETQ. The CDR3 has 13 amino acids. The CDR3 coding sequence is TGCGCCAGCAGCCCCGGGACAGCCGGGGAGCTGTTTTTT. It specifies CASSPGTAGELFF. Using reference TRBV5-1 and TRBJ2-2 for the parts outside the CDR3, the full variable domain is KAGVTQTPRYLIKTRGQQVTLSCSPISGHRSVSWYQQTPGQGLQFLFEYFSETQRNKGNFPGRFSGRQFSNSRSEMNVSTLELGDSALYLCASSPGTAGELFFGEGSRLTVL.

Many counts were recorded for this clonotype. The chain has TRBV5-1 and TRBJ1-4; D is uncertain. V was trimmed by 0 bases and J by 8 bases, leaving 14 bases between them. The germline V gene encodes CDR1 SGHRS and CDR2 YFSETQ. This CDR3 region has 15 residues. CDR3 DNA: TGCGCCAGCAGCTTGGCCAGCCAGGAGGGAGAAAAACTGTTTTTT. Translation: CASSLASQEGEKLFF.

This clonotype was detected once. V is TRBV28 and J is TRBJ1-2; D unresolved. CDR3 size: 15 residues. Germline loops: CDR1 MDHEN, CDR2 SYDVKM. Trimming cost V 6 bases and J 0 bases, with 14 bases left between them. CDR3: CASSPGGSTNYGYTF. The CDR3, as DNA: TGTGCCAGCAGCCCTGGAGGGTCAACTAACTATGGCTACACCTTC.

The V call is TRBV10-3, the J call TRBJ2-5; D call uncertain. The germline CDR1 and CDR2 sequences are ENHRY and SYGVKD. This CDR3 region has 13 residues. The ends were cut back, 5 bases at V and 2 bases at J, with 9 bases in the middle. The CDR3 is CAISKPAQETQYF. CDR3 nucleotides: TGTGCCATCAGTAAGCCGGCACAAGAGACCCAGTACTTC.

This chain connects TRBV7-9 to TRBJ2-1; no definite D call. The CDR3 loop spans 12 amino acids. CDR1 and CDR2 from the germline V gene are SEHNR and FQNEAQ (reference sequence). The V and J ends lost 3 bases and 9 bases respectively, with 9 bases between them. The CDR3 DNA reads as TGTGCCAGCAGCTTGTGGGTGCCTGAGCAGTTCTTC. The encoded protein is CASSLWVPEQFF.

This clonotype was counted ten times or more. The chain recombines TRBV19 with TRBJ2-1, with D possibly being TRBD2 (6 bases). Trimming took 3 bases from V and 6 from J, leaving 9 bases between them. Per the germline V gene, CDR1 is LNHDA and CDR2 is SQIVND (reference sequence). The CDR3 runs to 13 residues. The CDR3 protein is CASSIGTANEQFF. CDR3 sequence (DNA): TGTGCCAGTAGTATCGGGACTGCCAATGAGCAGTTCTTC.